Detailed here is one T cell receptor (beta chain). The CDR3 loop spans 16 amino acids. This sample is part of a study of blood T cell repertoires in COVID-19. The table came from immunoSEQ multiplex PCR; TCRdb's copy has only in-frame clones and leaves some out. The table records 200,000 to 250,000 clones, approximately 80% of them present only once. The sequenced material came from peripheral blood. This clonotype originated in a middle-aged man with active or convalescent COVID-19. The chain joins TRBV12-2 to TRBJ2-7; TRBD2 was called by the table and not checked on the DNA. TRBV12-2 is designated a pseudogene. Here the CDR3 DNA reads TGTGCAAGTCGCCCTTCTTCTAGCGGGATTTCCTACGAGCAGTACTTC. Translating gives CASRPSSSGISYEQYF.